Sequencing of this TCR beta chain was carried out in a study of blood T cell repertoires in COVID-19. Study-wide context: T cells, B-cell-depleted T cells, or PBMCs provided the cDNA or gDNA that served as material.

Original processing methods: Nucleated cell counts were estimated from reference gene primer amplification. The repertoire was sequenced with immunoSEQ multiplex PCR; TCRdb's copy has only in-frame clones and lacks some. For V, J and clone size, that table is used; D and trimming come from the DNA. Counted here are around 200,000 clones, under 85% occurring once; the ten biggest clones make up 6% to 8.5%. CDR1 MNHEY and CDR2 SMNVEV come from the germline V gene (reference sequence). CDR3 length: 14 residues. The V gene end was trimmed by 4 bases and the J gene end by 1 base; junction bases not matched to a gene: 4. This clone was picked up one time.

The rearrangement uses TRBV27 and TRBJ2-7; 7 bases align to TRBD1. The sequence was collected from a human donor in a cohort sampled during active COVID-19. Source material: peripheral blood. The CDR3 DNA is TGTGCCAGCAGTTCGACAGGGAGTTCCTACGAGCAGTACTTC. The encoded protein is CASSSTGSSYEQYF.